The clone carrying this T cell receptor (beta chain) has only one observation. In the source study's methods: Amplification with reference gene primers provided the estimates of nucleated cell counts. Sequenced by immunoSEQ multiplex PCR; TCRdb stores in-frame clones only, minus some. D and trimming come from the DNA, and the V and J calls and clone size come from that table. The sample holds approximately 40,000 clones, 89% seen once. The data belong to a study of blood T cell repertoires in COVID-19. In the study overall: Researchers got acute and convalescent COVID-19 samples from the United States, Italy and Spain. PBMCs, B-cell-depleted T cells, or T cells provided the cDNA or gDNA that made up the material.

The CDR3 contains 11 residues. V was clipped by 7 bases and J by 11 bases; unmatched bases: 5. Per germline, CDR1 MNHEY and CDR2 SVGAGI. Sequencing input: peripheral blood. This chain connects TRBV6-5 to TRBJ2-3, with TRBD2 matching 8 bases. The clonotype was recovered from a human donor in a cohort sampled during active COVID-19. CDR3 nucleotides: TGTGCCAGCATTCCGGGACTAGGGCAGTATTTT. It translates to CASIPGLGQYF.